The table lists the clone carrying this T cell receptor beta chain with a few counts. Antigen specificity is unknown. The sample belongs to a study of response to subunit inactivated influenza vaccine. General study results and limits: Authors suggested each seasonal flu vaccination may recruit only limited numbers of new T cells.

Each CDR3 protein gets one entry after TCRdb re-called the RT-PCR reads with MiXCR. The sample comprises 650,000 to 700,000 distinct CDR3 sequences, 15% to 18% of which are singletons, and 11% rests with the top ten. V lost 0 bases and J 8 bases, leaving 14 bases between the germline ends. Germline V CDR1 and CDR2: LGHNA, YSLEER. This CDR3 has 15 residues. V and J are TRBV4-3 and TRBJ1-3; no clear D. The specimen comprised PBMCs from blood, sampled 11 to 12 days after vaccination. This TCR was sampled from a middle-aged man who received an inactivated influenza vaccine. CDR3 amino acids: CASSQEAPISDTIYF. CDR3 DNA sequence: TGCGCCAGCAGCCAAGAGGCCCCGATATCAGACACCATATATTTT.